The 29 T cell receptor beta chains below come from one sample, sequenced in a study of glioma-infiltrating T cells. TCR alpha and beta CDR3 regions were amplified from RNA using iRepertoire nested multiplex PCR. TCRdb fed the multiplex PCR reads into MiXCR, producing one record per CDR3 protein. Of around 100,000 distinct CDR3 sequences detected, 25% to 35% appear once; the ten largest clones hold roughly 45%. Sequenced material: glioma tissue, nonneoplastic brain tissue, or PBMCs (not recorded which). The receptors were sampled from a human donor with low-grade glioma or glioblastoma, undergoing nonglioma brain surgery, or in good health (not recorded which).

Comment on this clonotype: A read error may produce the germline difference seen at one junction end. The rearrangement links TRBV11-2 to TRBJ2-7; 11 bases align to TRBD2. The CDR3 has 14 amino acids. Germline lookup yields CDR1 SGHAT and CDR2 FQNNGV. This CDR3 is CASSQGLAANEQSF. CDR3 DNA: TGTGCCAGCAGCCAGGGACTAGCGGCGAATGAGCAGTCCTTC.

The chain employs TRBV30 and TRBJ1-1; TRBD1 is a possible D gene (5 bases). V shed 3 bases and J shed 5 bases, with 16 bases lying between them. The CDR3 consists of 14 residues. CDR1 and CDR2 from the germline V gene are GTSNPN and SVGIG (reference sequence). CDR3 in amino acids: CAWRATGAGTEAFF. CDR3 DNA sequence: TGTGCCTGGAGGGCAACAGGCGCCGGAACTGAAGCTTTCTTT.

Of note for this clonotype: This may arise from a read error, as a much more abundant clone is one base away. The rearrangement links TRBV7-9 to TRBJ2-5; no reliable D call. This CDR3 has 13 amino acids. Germline V lookup: CDR1 SEHNR, CDR2 FQNEAQ (reference sequence). CDR3 region: CASSFGVQETRYF. The CDR3 DNA reads as TGTGCCAGCAGCTTTGGAGTCCAAGAGACCCGGTACTTC.

The rearrangement links TRBV28 to TRBJ1-2; no definite D call. The CDR3 runs to 16 residues. V lost 11 bases to trimming and J lost 3 bases, with 25 bases between them. Germline CDR1 is MDHEN and CDR2 is SYDVKM. The chain's CDR3 is CACAFGGFSRDYGYTF. CDR3 coding DNA: TGTGCCTGTGCATTCGGAGGATTTAGTAGAGACTATGGCTACACCTTC.

This clonotype was recorded only once. V gene TRBV30 combines with J gene TRBJ2-3; either TRBD1 or TRBD2 may supply D (5 bases each). Germline CDR1 is GTSNPN and CDR2 is SVGIG (reference sequence). This CDR3 region has 15 residues. The ends were cut back, 3 bases at V and 2 bases at J, with 15 bases in the middle. The CDR3 here is CAWRPGRTFTDTQYF. CDR3 sequence (DNA): TGTGCCTGGAGGCCGGGACGGACTTTCACAGATACGCAGTATTTT.

On this clonotype itself: Being one base from a much bigger clone, this may be a read error. The chain couples TRBV18 to TRBJ1-5; tentatively, D is TRBD1 (5 bases). The CDR3 runs 16 residues. Germline CDR1 is KGHSH and CDR2 is LQKENI. The V gene lost 4 bases and the J gene lost 0 bases, with 13 bases spanning the gap. The CDR3 bases are TGTGCCAGCTCACTGGCAGGGCGAGATAGCAATCAGCCCCAGCATTTT. This gives the protein CASSLAGRDSNQPQHF. Full variable domain (missing parts from reference TRBV18 and TRBJ1-5): NAGVMQNPRHLVRRRGQEARLRCSPMKGHSHVYWYRQLPEEGLKFMVYLQKENIIDESGMPKERFSAEFPKEGPSILRIQQVVRGDSAAYFCASSLAGRDSNQPQHFGDGTRLSIL.

The sample holds a few counts of this clonotype. This chain links TRBV14 with TRBJ2-7, with 10 bases that match TRBD1. The germline CDR1 and CDR2 sequences are SGHDN and FVKESK. CDR3 size: 13 residues. V was pared by 4 bases and J by 11 bases, with 8 bases of the junction left unmatched. CDR3 amino acids: CASSRLGTGEEYF. The CDR3 nucleotides read TGTGCCAGCAGCCGATTAGGGACAGGGGAGGAGTACTTC.

A note on this clonotype: This may be a read error, as it is one base from a much larger clone. The chain uses TRBV14 and TRBJ1-4; D might be TRBD1 (6 bases). The V gene's germline CDR1 is SGHDN and CDR2 FVKESK. This CDR3 region has 15 residues. As DNA, the CDR3 is TGTGCCAGCAGACAAGACAACAGGGCGAGTGAAAAACTGTTTTTT. Translating gives CASRQDNRASEKLFF.

This clonotype showed up just once. A much larger clone lies one base from this, so it may be a read error. The rearrangement links TRBV4-1 to TRBJ2-3; D uncertain. Trimming took 0 bases from V and 0 from J, leaving 7 bases between them. CDR3 size: 15 residues. CDR1 is MGHRA, CDR2 YSYEKL, per germline. The CDR3 is CASSQDLRSTDTQYF. In nucleotides, the CDR3 is TGCGCCAGCAGCCAAGATCTGCGTAGCACAGATACGCAGTATTTT.

This clonotype occurred many times. This chain connects TRBV6-6 to TRBJ2-5, with 9 bases that match TRBD2. CDR1 is MNHNY, CDR2 SVGAGI, per germline (reference sequence). This CDR3 has 16 amino acids. V was clipped by 0 bases and J by 9 bases; unmatched bases: 11. CDR3 amino acids: CASSYSSGGESYAQYF. The CDR3 DNA follows: TGTGCCAGCAGTTACTCTAGCGGGGGCGAGTCGTACGCCCAGTACTTC.

The chain carries TRBV20-1 and TRBJ1-1; 7 nucleotides match TRBD1. The CDR3 is 14 amino acids. CDR1 and CDR2 (germline): DFQATT, SNEGSKA (reference sequence). Losses at the gene ends were 3 bases for V and 3 bases for J; bases not matched to a gene: 7. Here the CDR3 reads CSASSGTADTEAFF. CDR3 DNA sequence: TGCAGTGCTAGCAGCGGGACAGCGGACACTGAAGCTTTCTTT.

There are many counts of this clonotype. The chain is built from TRBV4-1 and TRBJ1-2; 10 nucleotides match TRBD1. In germline, CDR1 is MGHRA, CDR2 YSYEKL. There are 15 residues in the CDR3. Germline trimming cut 4 bases from V and 7 bases from J; bases unmatched to any gene: 9. The CDR3 coding sequence is TGCGCCAGCAGCCTCCTACCCGGGACAGGGGTTGGCTACACCTTC. Protein product: CASSLLPGTGVGYTF.

This clonotype was observed at least ten times. V usage is TRBV3-1 and J usage is TRBJ1-5; unclear D gene. The CDR3 covers 14 residues. V was cut by 3 bases and J by 3 bases, with 9 bases left in between. Germline V CDR1 and CDR2: LGHDT, YNNKEL (reference sequence). Here the CDR3 reads CASSQEISNQPQHF. The CDR3 nucleotides read TGTGCCAGCAGCCAGGAAATCTCCAATCAGCCCCAGCATTTT. Combining the CDR3 with reference TRBV3-1 and TRBJ1-5 gives the whole variable domain DTAVSQTPKYLVTQMGNDKSIKCEQNLGHDTMYWYKQDSKKFLKIMFSYNNKELIINETVPNRFSPKSPDKAHLNLHINSLELGDSAVYFCASSQEISNQPQHFGDGTRLSIL.

This clonotype has at least ten counts. The rearrangement uses TRBV6-1 and TRBJ2-1; 8 nucleotides align to TRBD2. V was pared by 5 bases and J by 0 bases, with 6 bases of the junction left unmatched. The CDR3 consists of 16 residues. The germline CDR1 and CDR2 sequences are MNHNS and SASEGT. DNA of the CDR3: TGTGCCAGCAGTAGTAGCGGGACCCGCTCCTACAATGAGCAGTTCTTC. It translates to CASSSSGTRSYNEQFF.

This clonotype is a singleton in its sample. A much larger clone lies one base from this, so it may be a read error. The rearrangement uses TRBV18 and TRBJ1-5; weak D call: TRBD1 (6 bases). The CDR3 sequence is 14 residues long. Per the germline V gene, CDR1 is KGHSH and CDR2 is LQKENI. As DNA, the CDR3 is TGTGCCAGCTCACCAGGGGGCTTCGGCCAGCCCCGGCATTTT. Protein sequence: CASSPGGFGQPRHF.

This clonotype was detected a few times. V usage is TRBV12-3 or TRBV12-4 and J usage is TRBJ1-5; the match to TRBD1 covers 7 bases. The CDR3 runs to 14 residues. V shed 6 bases, J shed 4 bases, and the junction held 6 bases outside the gene matches. The CDR3 DNA follows: TGTGCCAGCAGCCTGGGACAGTTGAATCAGCCCCAGCATTTT. Its translation is CASSLGQLNQPQHF.

In its sample, this clonotype was seen a few times. This may stem from a read error, because a much larger clone lies one nucleotide away. The J gene is TRBJ2-7, the V gene TRBV20-1, with TRBD2 matching 15 bases. With V trimmed by 6 bases and J by 7 bases, 10 bases remained unmatched. Germline values: CDR1 DFQATT, CDR2 SNEGSKA (reference sequence). This CDR3 has 15 amino acids. DNA of the CDR3: TGCAGTGCCAGGACTAGCGGGGGGGCCGACAATGAGCAGTACTTC. Amino acids: CSARTSGGADNEQYF.

The chain has TRBV7-2 and TRBJ2-5, with 7 positions matching TRBD1. The CDR3 totals 14 residues. V gave up 5 bases and J gave up 7 bases; unmatched junction bases: 10. Germline assignment: CDR1 SGHTA and CDR2 FQGNSA. Here the CDR3 reads CASSPRQGLGTQYF. The CDR3 DNA is TGTGCCAGCAGCCCCCGACAGGGCCTAGGGACCCAGTACTTC.

In this sample, this clonotype turned up many times. The chain combines TRBV28 with TRBJ1-1; no definite D call. Trimming shortened V by 6 bases and J by 1 base, and 9 bases separated the two germline ends. This CDR3 is 13 amino acids long. The germline CDR1 and CDR2 sequences are MDHEN and SYDVKM. CDR3 in amino acids: CASSMSRNTEAFF. The CDR3 DNA reads as TGTGCCAGCAGCATGTCTCGGAACACTGAAGCTTTCTTT.

J is TRBJ1-1 and V is TRBV5-4, with unresolved D. The ends were cut back, 0 bases at V and 1 base at J, with 7 bases in the middle. The CDR3 is made up of 14 amino acids. Germline V gene data show CDR1 as SGHNT and CDR2 as YYREEE (reference sequence). The CDR3 DNA reads TGTGCCAGCAGCTTGGAAAGGACGAACACTGAAGCTTTCTTT. Translation gives CASSLERTNTEAFF.

This clonotype was detected many times. The chain is built from TRBV6-2 or TRBV6-3 and TRBJ2-1; 10 positions agree with TRBD2. Trimming took 8 bases from V and 7 from J; bases not matched to a gene: 11. Germline CDR1 is MNHEY and CDR2 is SVGEGT. CDR3 length: 15 residues. The CDR3 DNA is TGTGCCAGCGCCAAGTCAGCGGGGGGGCAAAATGAGCAGTTCTTC. This translates into CASAKSAGGQNEQFF.

The sample holds one count of this clonotype. Given a much more abundant clone one base away, this may be a read error. The chain employs TRBV27 and TRBJ1-1; 9 bases align to TRBD1. The V gene's germline CDR1 is MNHEY and CDR2 SMNVEV (reference sequence). The CDR3 sequence is 14 residues long. The CDR3 sequence is CATSYGQGYTEAFF. The CDR3, as DNA: TGTGCCACCAGTTATGGACAGGGGTACACTGAAGCTTTCTTT.

This chain connects TRBV20-1 to TRBJ2-7; D gene unclear. V gave up 6 bases and J gave up 3 bases, with 24 bases separating them. From germline, CDR1 is DFQATT and CDR2 SNEGSKA (reference sequence). This CDR3 has 16 amino acids. The CDR3 DNA reads TGCAGTGCACAGCCGGGTCGAGGCCCTGCTAGCTACGAGCAGTACTTC. This encodes CSAQPGRGPASYEQYF.

At least ten counts were recorded for this clonotype. This chain links TRBV4-3 with TRBJ1-2; D call uncertain. Trimming shortened V by 6 bases and J by 2 bases, and 4 bases separated the two germline ends. The length of the CDR3 is 11 residues. Looked up from germline, CDR1 is LGHNA and CDR2 is YSLEER. CDR3 in amino acids: CASRRNYGYTF. The CDR3 nucleotides read TGCGCCAGCAGACGGAACTATGGCTACACCTTC.

Remarks on this clonotype: A much larger clone differs from this one at a single base, so this may be a read error. This chain connects TRBV7-6 to TRBJ1-1; D gene uncertain. This CDR3 has 14 residues. V lost 5 bases and J lost 4, with 14 bases in between. Germline CDR1 SGHVS, CDR2 FNYEAQ. DNA of the CDR3: TGTGCCAGCAGCGCCCGGTTAGAGAGCACTGAAGCTTTCTTT. It encodes CASSARLESTEAFF.

The table lists this clonotype with many counts. The V call is TRBV7-8, the J call TRBJ1-1; the D gene is possibly TRBD1 (6 bases). Trimming removed 2 bases at V and 4 bases at J, with 11 bases between. The germline gives CDR1 SGHVS, CDR2 FQNEAQ. This CDR3 contains 14 residues. The CDR3 nucleotides are TGTGCCAGCAGCTTACGTTCGGGGGCCACTGAAGCTTTCTTT. The encoded protein is CASSLRSGATEAFF.

There are many counts of this clonotype. This chain links TRBV15 with TRBJ1-5; tentative D call: TRBD1 (5 bases). Germline V gene lookup returns CDR1 LNHNV and CDR2 YYDKDF (reference sequence). The CDR3 contains 17 residues. Trimming left V 1 base short and J 7 bases short, with 20 bases between. In DNA, the CDR3 is TGTGCCACCAGCAGAGCCTTGATATACGGTAACAGGCAGCCCCAGCATTTT. Protein sequence: CATSRALIYGNRQPQHF.

With respect to this clonotype: A single base separates this from a much larger clone, so it may be a read error. V is TRBV2 and J is TRBJ2-7; 7 bases are shared with TRBD2. Germline lookup yields CDR1 SNHLY and CDR2 FYNNEI. The CDR3 totals 12 residues. The CDR3 is CASSETRGEGDF. The DNA for the CDR3 is TGTGCCAGCAGTGAGACTCGGGGGGAAGGAGACTTC.

Many counts were recorded for this clonotype. The V and J genes are TRBV6-1 and TRBJ2-7; TRBD2 agrees at 7 bases. The CDR3 extends over 14 amino acids. The germline V gene has CDR1 MNHNS and CDR2 SASEGT. V gave up 5 bases and J gave up 6 bases; unmatched junction bases: 10. The CDR3 loop reads CASSSIGLGAEQYF. Written as DNA, the CDR3 is TGTGCCAGCAGTTCTATAGGACTAGGGGCCGAGCAGTACTTC.